These 4 T cell receptor beta chains originate from one sample sequenced in a study of CD8+ T cells in alopecia areata. RNA was extracted and reverse transcribed into cDNA as the sequencing template. Sequencing used immunoSEQ multiplex PCR; TCRdb keeps in-frame clones, though not all of them. Of 60,000 to 70,000 clones listed, 40% to 50% were seen once; the top ten hold approximately 18%. Material: CD8+ T cells sorted from blood, obtained at week 0. These receptors all stem from a human donor with alopecia areata.

This clone is labeled as medium-sized. This chain connects TRBV11-2 to TRBJ2-7; D perhaps matches TRBD2 (6 bases). V was pared by 5 bases and J by 5 bases, with 10 bases between. Germline loops: CDR1 SGHAT, CDR2 FQNNGV. CDR3 length: 12 amino acids. CDR3 coding DNA: TGTGCCAGCAGCCCGCGGGGTGACGAGCAGTACTTC. This gives the protein CASSPRGDEQYF. Complete variable domain (other parts from reference TRBV11-2 and TRBJ2-7): EAGVAQSPRYKIIEKRQSVAFWCNPISGHATLYWYQQILGQGPKLLIQFQNNGVVDDSQLPKDRFSAERLKGVDSTLKIQPAKLEDSAVYLCASSPRGDEQYFGPGTRLTVT.

In its sample, this clone was seen a few times. The chain carries TRBV2 and TRBJ2-7, with no clear D. V was clipped by 4 bases and J by 0 bases, with 13 bases between them. This CDR3 spans 15 amino acids. Germline V gives CDR1 SNHLY, CDR2 FYNNEI. The CDR3 nucleotides are TGTGCCAGCAGTGTATCAGGAAGCAGCTCCTACGAGCAGTACTTC. It encodes CASSVSGSSSYEQYF.

Only a few counts were recorded for this clone. The chain couples TRBV29-1 to TRBJ2-1; D is perhaps TRBD1 (6 bases). The CDR3 totals 13 residues. In germline, CDR1 is SQVTM, CDR2 ANQGSEA. V lost 7 bases, J lost 0 bases, and 10 bases lay in between. The CDR3 DNA follows: TGCAGCGCAACAGGGAGCTCCTACAATGAGCAGTTCTTC. Its protein product is CSATGSSYNEQFF.

The chain recombines TRBV11-2 with TRBJ1-1, with D possibly TRBD1 on 5 matching bases. The germline V and J ends were trimmed by 1 base and 10 bases, with 10 bases remaining between them. The germline CDR1 and CDR2 sequences are SGHAT and FQNNGV. The CDR3 spans 12 residues. In DNA, the CDR3 is TGTGCCAGCAGCTTAGGGGGGACGGGAGCTTTCTTT. Translation: CASSLGGTGAFF.